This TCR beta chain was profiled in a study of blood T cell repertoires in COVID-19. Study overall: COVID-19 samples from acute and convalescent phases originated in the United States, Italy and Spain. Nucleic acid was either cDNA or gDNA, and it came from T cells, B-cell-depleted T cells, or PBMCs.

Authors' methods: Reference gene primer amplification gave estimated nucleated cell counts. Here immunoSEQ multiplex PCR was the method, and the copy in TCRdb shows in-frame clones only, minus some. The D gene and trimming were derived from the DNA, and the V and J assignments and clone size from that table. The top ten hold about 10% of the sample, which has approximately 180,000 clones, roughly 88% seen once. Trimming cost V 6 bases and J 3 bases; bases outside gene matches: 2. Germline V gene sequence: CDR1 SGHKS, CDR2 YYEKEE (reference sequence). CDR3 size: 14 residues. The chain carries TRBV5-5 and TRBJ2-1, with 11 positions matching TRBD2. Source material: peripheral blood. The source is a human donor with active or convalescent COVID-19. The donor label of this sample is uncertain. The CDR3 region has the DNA TGTGCCAGCACCGGGACTAGCGGCTACAATGAGCAGTTCTTC. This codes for CASTGTSGYNEQFF. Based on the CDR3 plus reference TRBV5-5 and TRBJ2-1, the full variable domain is DAGVTQSPTHLIKTRGQQVTLRCSPISGHKSVSWYQQVLGQGPQFIFQYYEKEERGRGNFPDRFSARQFPNYSSELNVNALLLGDSALYLCASTGTSGYNEQFFGPGTRLTVL.